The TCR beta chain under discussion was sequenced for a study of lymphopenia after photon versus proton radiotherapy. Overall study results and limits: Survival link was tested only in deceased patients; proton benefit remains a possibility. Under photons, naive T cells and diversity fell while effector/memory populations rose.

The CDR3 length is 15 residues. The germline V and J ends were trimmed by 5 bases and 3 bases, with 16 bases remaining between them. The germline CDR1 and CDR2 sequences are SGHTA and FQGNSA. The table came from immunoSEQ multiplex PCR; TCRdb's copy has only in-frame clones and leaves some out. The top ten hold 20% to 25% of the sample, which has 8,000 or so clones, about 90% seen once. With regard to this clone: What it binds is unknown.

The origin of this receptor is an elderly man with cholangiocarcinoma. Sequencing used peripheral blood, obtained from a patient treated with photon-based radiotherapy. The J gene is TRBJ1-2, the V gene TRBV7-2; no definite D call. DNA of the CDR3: TGTGCCAGCAGCCCCGGTCCCCGGAGGGACTATGGCTACACCTTC. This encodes CASSPGPRRDYGYTF. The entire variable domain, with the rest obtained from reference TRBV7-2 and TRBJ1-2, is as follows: GAGVSQSPSNKVTEKGKDVELRCDPISGHTALYWYRQSLGQGLEFLIYFQGNSAPDKSGLPSDRFSAERTGGSVSTLTIQRTQQEDSAVYLCASSPGPRRDYGYTFGSGTRLTVV.